Shown below are 28 T cell receptor beta chains from a single sample sequenced in a study of blood T cells in healthy people across ages (dated by TCRdb to about 2015). Library prep was done by 5' RACE. Sequencing was carried out with an Illumina HiSeq 2500. The second PCR ran for roughly 7 to 11 cycles and used a J-beta primer mix along with a sample-barcoded 5' primer. TCRdb itself trimmed the public reads at Q25 with fastp, ran MiXCR and retained productive beta chains. Records with the same CDR3 protein are collapsed into one entry carrying the most frequent genes and DNA. This sample is represented by hundreds of thousands of distinct CDR3 sequences; roughly three fifths of them were singletons. Clones ranked in the top ten supply 30% to 45% of the sample. Sequenced: blood. These receptors came from a man in his 60s in good health.

V is TRBV5-1 and J is TRBJ2-7; a weak D match, TRBD1 (6 bases). Trimming shortened V by 1 base and J by 7 bases, and 15 bases separated the two germline ends. The germline CDR1 and CDR2 sequences are SGHRS and YFSETQ. The CDR3 covers 14 residues. CDR3 nucleotides: TGCGCCAGCAGCTTGAACCCAGGGGACAATGAGCAGTACTTC. Translated, it gives CASSLNPGDNEQYF.

Only a few counts were recorded for this clonotype. This chain joins TRBV12-3 or TRBV12-4 and TRBJ1-2; 9 nucleotides agree with TRBD1. The V gene end was trimmed by 1 base and the J gene end by 5 bases; junction bases not matched to a gene: 2. CDR3 size: 14 residues. As DNA, the CDR3 is TGTGCCAGCAGTTTAGGCGGGACAGGGTATGGCTACACCTTC. Its protein is CASSLGGTGYGYTF.

This clonotype was picked up a small number of times. The chain is built from TRBV20-1 and TRBJ1-1, with D possibly TRBD1 on 5 matching bases. Germline V gene sequence: CDR1 DFQATT, CDR2 SNEGSKA (reference sequence). The CDR3 sequence is 14 residues long. V shed 6 bases and J shed 3 bases, with 17 bases lying between them. The CDR3 DNA follows: TGCAGTGCCAACCAGGGAGGGAGATACACTGAAGCTTTCTTT. Translation gives CSANQGGRYTEAFF.

The rearrangement links TRBV5-1 to TRBJ2-3, with no clear D. The CDR3 totals 14 residues. Germline CDR1 is SGHRS and CDR2 is YFSETQ. V lost 0 bases to trimming and J lost 4 bases, with 9 bases between them. The CDR3 DNA follows: TGCGCCAGCAGCTTGGAGATAGCAGCAGATACGCAGTATTTT. It translates to CASSLEIAADTQYF.

This rearrangement joins TRBV15 to TRBJ2-1; TRBD2 matches 8 bases. The CDR3 is made up of 17 amino acids. The trim removed 0 bases at V and 2 bases at J, leaving 6 bases unmatched. Germline CDR1 and CDR2: LNHNV and YYDKDF (reference sequence). The DNA for the CDR3 is TGTGCCACCAGCAGAGATTTAACTAGCGGAACCTACAATGAGCAGTTCTTC. It translates to CATSRDLTSGTYNEQFF.

The chain's CDR3 is CASSYGGGTYEQYF. In DNA form, the CDR3 reads TGTGCCAGCAGTTACGGCGGGGGGACCTACGAACAGTACTTC. The chain joins TRBV6-6 to TRBJ2-4; 8 positions agree with TRBD2. The CDR3 is 14 residues long. CDR1 MNHNY and CDR2 SVGAGI come from the germline V gene (reference sequence). The V and J ends lost 2 bases and 13 bases, in that order; junction bases with no gene match: 10.

This clonotype was seen only a few times. The rearrangement links TRBV20-1 to TRBJ2-7; TRBD1 is a possible D gene (6 bases). Trimming cost V 5 bases and J 0 bases, with 11 bases left between them. This CDR3 has 13 amino acids. Germline assignment: CDR1 DFQATT and CDR2 SNEGSKA (reference sequence). This CDR3 reads CSAQPGASYEQYF. CDR3 sequence (DNA): TGCAGTGCTCAGCCAGGGGCCTCCTACGAGCAGTACTTC.

J is TRBJ2-7 and V is TRBV7-8; tentatively, D is TRBD1 or TRBD2 (8 bases each). The CDR3 covers 16 residues. The V end was cut by 1 base, the J end by 12 bases, with 25 bases between. CDR1 and CDR2 from the germline V gene are SGHVS and FQNEAQ. CDR3: CASSLESGGILADAYF. The CDR3 DNA reads as TGTGCCAGCAGCTTAGAATCAGGGGGCATACTAGCGGACGCGTACTTC. Together with reference TRBV7-8 and TRBJ2-7, the CDR3 gives the full variable domain: GAGVSQSPRYKVAKRGQDVALRCDPISGHVSLFWYQQALGQGPEFLTYFQNEAQLDKSGLPSDRFFAERPEGSVSTLKIQRTQQEDSAVYLCASSLESGGILADAYFGPGTRLTVT.

This clonotype has more than one count but fewer than ten. The junction departs from germline at one end; a sequencing error may be responsible. The V gene is TRBV29-1, the J gene TRBJ2-3; 8 bases fit TRBD1. The CDR3 sequence is 14 residues long. The germline gives CDR1 SQVTM, CDR2 ANQGSEA. CDR3: CSVALQGAPGTQYF. In nucleotides, the CDR3 is TGTAGCGTTGCCCTGCAGGGGGCCCCCGGTACGCAGTATTTT.

This clonotype has only one observation. The DNA for the CDR3 is TGCGCCAGCAGCCCGTACGGACAGGGCCTCACAGATACGCAGTATTTT. Amino acids: CASSPYGQGLTDTQYF. The chain is built from TRBV4-1 and TRBJ2-3; 8 bases are shared with TRBD1. The CDR3 covers 16 residues. Germline assignment: CDR1 MGHRA and CDR2 YSYEKL. The trim removed 4 bases at V and 2 bases at J, leaving 8 bases unmatched.

V is TRBV3-1 and J is TRBJ1-2, with 8 bases identical to TRBD1. The CDR3 runs to 16 residues. J gave up 5 bases and V 0 bases, and 8 bases lay outside the gene matches. Per the germline V gene, CDR1 is LGHDT and CDR2 is YNNKEL (reference sequence). CDR3 DNA sequence: TGTGCCAGCAGCCAAGATCTCCAGGGGGCCTGGTATGGCTACACCTTC. Translating it yields CASSQDLQGAWYGYTF. Drawing the rest from reference TRBV3-1 and TRBJ1-2, the complete variable domain is DTAVSQTPKYLVTQMGNDKSIKCEQNLGHDTMYWYKQDSKKFLKIMFSYNNKELIINETVPNRFSPKSPDKAHLNLHINSLELGDSAVYFCASSQDLQGAWYGYTFGSGTRLTVV.

This clonotype was seen a handful of times. The chain recombines TRBV12-5 with TRBJ2-4, with D uncertain. From germline, CDR1 is LGHNT and CDR2 FRNRAP. The V gene lost 7 bases and the J gene lost 5 bases, with 12 bases spanning the gap. This CDR3 has 13 residues. The CDR3 DNA is TGTGCTAGTGCCCCAAGTGCGGAAAACATTCAGTACTTC. It is translated as CASAPSAENIQYF. The full variable domain, rest sourced from reference TRBV12-5 and TRBJ2-4, is DARVTQTPRHKVTEMGQEVTMRCQPILGHNTVFWYRQTMMQGLELLAYFRNRAPLDDSGMPKDRFSAEMPDATLATLKIQPSEPRDSAVYFCASAPSAENIQYFGAGTRLSVL.

The genes are TRBV3-1 and TRBJ1-2; D is uncertain. Trimming removed 0 bases at V and 1 base at J, with 12 bases between. Germline V lookup: CDR1 LGHDT, CDR2 YNNKEL (reference sequence). The CDR3 is made up of 16 amino acids. The CDR3 sequence is CASSQEGWQINYGYTF. For the CDR3, the DNA is TGTGCCAGCAGCCAAGAAGGGTGGCAGATTAACTATGGCTACACCTTC.

This clonotype was observed a few times. The V and J genes are TRBV20-1 and TRBJ2-5, with D perhaps matching TRBD2 (6 bases). The germline V and J ends were trimmed by 6 bases and 3 bases, with 14 bases remaining between them. CDR1 is DFQATT and CDR2 is SNEGSKA in the germline V gene (reference sequence). CDR3 size: 13 residues. CDR3 nucleotides: TGCAGTGCCCCCGTTGCGGGGAAAGAGACCCAGTACTTC. Translating gives CSAPVAGKETQYF.

The chain combines TRBV5-5 with TRBJ2-1; 12 bases are a match to TRBD1. Unmatched junction bases numbered 12, after V lost 4 bases and J lost 7 bases. Germline V gene data show CDR1 as SGHKS and CDR2 as YYEKEE (reference sequence). The CDR3 covers 17 residues. CDR3 coding DNA: TGTGCCAGCAGCACCTTAGCCGGGACAGGGGGCAGGAATGAGCAGTTCTTC. It encodes CASSTLAGTGGRNEQFF.

A few counts support this clonotype. This chain links TRBV7-6 with TRBJ2-5; 8 nucleotides agree with TRBD1. The CDR3 runs 14 residues. The germline V gene encodes CDR1 SGHVS and CDR2 FNYEAQ. J was trimmed by 5 bases and V by 5 bases; bases with no gene match: 7. CDR3: CASSINRGTETQYF. CDR3 nucleotides: TGTGCCAGCAGCATAAACAGGGGGACGGAGACCCAGTACTTC.

The chain employs TRBV12-3 or TRBV12-4 and TRBJ2-3; 7 bases align to TRBD2. After removal of 8 bases from V and 6 bases from J, the junction contained 5 bases not matched to a gene. The CDR3 consists of 12 residues. The CDR3 DNA reads TGTGCCAGCCAAAAAGCGGGGGATACGCAGTATTTT. Amino acids: CASQKAGDTQYF.

This clonotype was found many times. A read error may explain this, as a much larger clone is one base away. The V gene is TRBV4-2, the J gene TRBJ2-5; D is perhaps TRBD2 (5 bases). Between the trimmed V and J ends, which lost 0 bases and 4 bases, there was a span of 12 bases. The germline CDR1 and CDR2 sequences are LGHNA and YNFKEQ. The CDR3 contains 15 residues. The CDR3 region is CASSQECNRGETQYF. CDR3 in DNA: TGTGCCAGCAGCCAAGAATGCAATCGGGGAGAGACCCAGTACTTC.

This clonotype came up once. The rearrangement uses TRBV12-3 or TRBV12-4 and TRBJ2-7, with D hard to call. The CDR3 has 16 residues. V was pared by 1 base and J by 0 bases, with 13 bases between. The CDR3: CASSLGSGASSYEQYF. DNA of the CDR3: TGTGCCAGCAGTTTAGGATCAGGCGCCAGCTCCTACGAGCAGTACTTC.

The genes are TRBV12-3 or TRBV12-4 and TRBJ1-1, with 8 bases identical to TRBD1. Trimming cost V 8 bases and J 0 bases; bases outside gene matches: 8. The CDR3 contains 15 residues. CDR3 in DNA: TGTGCCAGCGACCTACACAGGGGGATGAACACTGAAGCTTTCTTT. As protein: CASDLHRGMNTEAFF.

The chain couples TRBV4-1 to TRBJ2-1; D is undetermined. CDR3 size: 14 residues. Germline V gene lookup returns CDR1 MGHRA and CDR2 YSYEKL. With 3 bases removed from V and 6 bases from J, the gap between germline ends came to 12 bases. DNA of the CDR3: TGCGCCAGCAGCCAGGCCTCCTGTGGCAATGAGCAGTTCTTC. This gives the protein CASSQASCGNEQFF.

This chain uses TRBV6-5 with TRBJ1-1; TRBD1 agrees at 9 bases. Germline values: CDR1 MNHEY, CDR2 SVGAGI. This CDR3 has 13 residues. The V and J ends lost 5 bases and 7 bases, in that order; junction bases with no gene match: 5. CDR3 amino acids: CASSRTGGGEAFF. The CDR3 DNA sequence: TGTGCCAGCAGTCGCACAGGGGGCGGTGAAGCTTTCTTT.

This clonotype was seen more than once but under ten times. The J gene is TRBJ1-2, the V gene TRBV12-3 or TRBV12-4, with no clear D. V lost 2 bases and J lost 2, with 9 bases in between. CDR3 length equals 14 residues. CDR3 protein: CASSLQSVNYGYTF. CDR3 DNA: TGTGCCAGCAGTTTACAGTCCGTGAACTATGGCTACACCTTC.

CDR3 sequence: CASSQGGLGSGEQFF. CDR3 in DNA: TGTGCCAGCAGCCAAGGGGGGCTGGGCTCTGGAGAGCAGTTCTTC. The V and J genes are TRBV4-2 and TRBJ2-1, with D perhaps matching TRBD1 (6 bases). The germline V gene has CDR1 LGHNA and CDR2 YNFKEQ. The V gene lost 1 base and the J gene lost 10 bases, with 17 bases spanning the gap. CDR3 length: 15 amino acids.

This clonotype occurred a few times. V and J are TRBV19 and TRBJ1-2; 8 bases are shared with TRBD1. Germline values: CDR1 LNHDA, CDR2 SQIVND (reference sequence). The CDR3 spans 14 residues. V trimming: 6 bases; J trimming: 0 bases; junction bases outside the gene matches: 3. The CDR3 bases are TGTGCCAGTAGACCGGACAGGGCTAACTATGGCTACACCTTC. Translating it yields CASRPDRANYGYTF.

The chain uses TRBV20-1 and TRBJ2-3; TRBD2 agrees at 8 bases. The CDR3 contains 17 residues. The junction had 8 bases not matched to a gene; V was cut back by 0 bases and J by 0 bases. The germline V gene encodes CDR1 DFQATT and CDR2 SNEGSKA (reference sequence). Written as DNA, the CDR3 is TGCAGTGCTAGAGATCTTCCGCGGGGGGCTAGCACAGATACGCAGTATTTT. Its translation is CSARDLPRGASTDTQYF.

The sample holds a few counts of this clonotype. This chain uses TRBV28 with TRBJ1-1, with unresolved D. CDR3 length: 12 residues. Germline V gene sequence: CDR1 MDHEN, CDR2 SYDVKM. The germline V and J ends were trimmed by 6 bases and 4 bases, with 9 bases remaining between them. The CDR3 sequence is CASRESGTEAFF. The CDR3 DNA follows: TGTGCCAGCAGGGAGAGCGGCACTGAAGCTTTCTTT.

The V gene is TRBV28, the J gene TRBJ2-7; TRBD2 matches 11 bases. V was pared by 2 bases and J by 2 bases, with 5 bases of the junction left unmatched. The germline gives CDR1 MDHEN, CDR2 SYDVKM. This CDR3 is built from 16 residues. CDR3 DNA: TGTGCCAGCAGTTTAACTAGCGGGGGCTCTCCCTACGAGCAGTACTTC. The encoded protein is CASSLTSGGSPYEQYF.